This T cell receptor (beta chain) derives from a study of technical replicates of blood from several donors. CDR1 and CDR2 from the germline V gene are SGHRS and YFSETQ. V was clipped by 4 bases and J by 3 bases, with 17 bases between them. This CDR3 contains 16 residues. The count of this clone is one. Profiled with immunoSEQ multiplex PCR; TCRdb holds only in-frame clones, not every one. The sample lists about 86,000 clones, nearly 96% seen once, with 0.37% in the top ten. The rearrangement uses TRBV5-1 and TRBJ2-1, with D possibly being TRBD2 (5 bases). The source is a human donor in good health. The specimen sequenced was T cells isolated from PBMCs. DNA for the CDR3: TGCGCCAGCAGCGGTGGGGAGTCAGTGCTCTACAATGAGCAGTTCTTC. Protein sequence: CASSGGESVLYNEQFF.